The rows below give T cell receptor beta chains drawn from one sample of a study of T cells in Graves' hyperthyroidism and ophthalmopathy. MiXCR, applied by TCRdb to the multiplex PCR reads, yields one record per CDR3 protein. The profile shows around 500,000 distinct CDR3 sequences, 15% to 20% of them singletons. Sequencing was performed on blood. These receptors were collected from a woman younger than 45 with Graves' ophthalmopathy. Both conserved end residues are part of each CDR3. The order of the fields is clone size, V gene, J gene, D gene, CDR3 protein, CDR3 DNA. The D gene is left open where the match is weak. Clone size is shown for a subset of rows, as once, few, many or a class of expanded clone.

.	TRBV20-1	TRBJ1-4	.	CSARGRINEKLFF	TGCAGTGCAAGAGGCCGGATTAATGAAAAACTGTTTTTT
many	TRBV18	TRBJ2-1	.	CASSSDATTYNEQFF	TGTGCCAGCTCATCCGACGCGACAACCTACAATGAGCAGTTCTTC
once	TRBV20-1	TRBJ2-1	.	CSARRPRSYNVQFF	TGCAGTGCTAGAAGGCCTAGATCCTACAATGTGCAGTTCTTC
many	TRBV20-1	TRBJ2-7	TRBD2	CSAWREYEQYF	TGCAGTGCTTGGCGGGAGTACGAGCAGTACTTC
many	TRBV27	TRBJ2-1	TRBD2	CASSPNSFFVAGGRDEQFF	TGTGCCAGCAGTCCCAACTCCTTCTTTGTAGCGGGAGGGAGGGATGAGCAGTTCTTC
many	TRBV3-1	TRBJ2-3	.	CASSALGVRTDTQYF	TGTGCCAGCAGCGCTTTAGGGGTAAGGACAGATACGCAGTATTTT
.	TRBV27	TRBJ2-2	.	CASSLFAGSETGELFF	TGTGCCAGCAGTTTATTCGCAGGGAGTGAAACCGGGGAGCTGTTTTTT
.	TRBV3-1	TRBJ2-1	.	CASSPRTGENEQFF	TGTGCCAGCAGCCCTCGGACCGGCGAAAATGAGCAGTTCTTC
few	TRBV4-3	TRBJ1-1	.	CASRERQFLGLNTEAFF	TGCGCCAGCAGAGAGCGACAGTTCCTTGGCTTGAACACTGAAGCTTTCTTT
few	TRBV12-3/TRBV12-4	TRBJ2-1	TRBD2	CASSLNPSGSYNEQFF	TGTGCCAGCAGTTTAAATCCCAGCGGGAGTTACAATGAGCAGTTCTTC
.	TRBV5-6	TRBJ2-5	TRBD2	CASSHSGRATETQYF	TGTGCCAGCAGCCATAGCGGGAGGGCGACAGAGACCCAGTACTTC
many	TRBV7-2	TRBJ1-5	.	CASSLGGGQPQHF	TGTGCCAGCAGCTTAGGGGGTGGCCAGCCCCAGCATTTT
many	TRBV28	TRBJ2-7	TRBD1	CASSLGRTGAYEQYF	TGTGCCAGCAGTTTAGGGAGGACAGGGGCCTACGAGCAGTACTTC
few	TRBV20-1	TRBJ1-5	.	CSAKRVLGNQPQHF	TGCAGTGCAAAAAGGGTTCTCGGCAATCAGCCCCAGCATTTT
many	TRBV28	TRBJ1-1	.	CATIVYTEAFF	TGTGCCACCATCGTATACACTGAAGCTTTCTTT
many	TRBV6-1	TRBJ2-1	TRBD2	CASSDPLREPFSEQFF	TGTGCCAGCAGTGACCCTTTGCGGGAGCCTTTCAGTGAGCAGTTCTTC
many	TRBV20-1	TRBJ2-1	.	CSARAGSGYNEQFF	TGCAGTGCTAGAGCGGGAAGTGGGTACAATGAGCAGTTCTTC
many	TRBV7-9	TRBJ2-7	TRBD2	CASTLTSGGAYEQYF	TGTGCCAGCACCTTGACTAGCGGGGGAGCCTACGAGCAGTACTTC
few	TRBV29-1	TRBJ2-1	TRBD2	CSVGKGLAGINEQFF	TGCAGCGTTGGAAAAGGACTAGCGGGGATTAATGAGCAGTTCTTC
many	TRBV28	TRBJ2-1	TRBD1	CASSLPRQGTSYNEQFF	TGTGCCAGCAGTTTGCCCCGACAGGGAACCTCCTACAATGAGCAGTTCTTC
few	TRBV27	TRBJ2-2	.	CASSLSGSGELFF	TGTGCCAGCAGTTTATCGGGGTCCGGGGAGCTGTTTTTT
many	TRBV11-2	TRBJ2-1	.	CASSSGTFYNEQFF	TGTGCCAGCAGCTCTGGGACCTTTTACAATGAGCAGTTCTTC
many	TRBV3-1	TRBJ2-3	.	CASSQRGARGADTQYF	TGTGCCAGCAGCCAACGGGGCGCCCGAGGGGCAGATACGCAGTATTTT
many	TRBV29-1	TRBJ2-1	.	CSVENNEQFF	TGCAGCGTTGAAAACAATGAGCAGTTCTTC
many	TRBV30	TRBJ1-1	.	CAWSVQGFTEAFF	TGTGCCTGGAGTGTGCAGGGGTTCACTGAAGCTTTCTTT
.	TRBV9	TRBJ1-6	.	CASSVGSSNSPLHF	TGTGCCAGCAGCGTAGGGTCCTCTAATTCACCCCTCCACTTT
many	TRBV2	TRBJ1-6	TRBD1	CASTSDRANSPLHF	TGTGCCAGCACGTCCGACAGGGCGAATTCACCCCTCCACTTT
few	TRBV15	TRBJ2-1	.	CATSRATSNEQFF	TGTGCCACCAGCAGGGCCACCTCGAATGAGCAGTTCTTC
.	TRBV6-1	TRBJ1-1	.	CASSSLPRAAEAFF	TGTGCCAGCAGTTCTCTTCCACGGGCAGCTGAAGCTTTCTTT
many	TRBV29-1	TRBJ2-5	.	CSVAPRLQETQYF	TGCAGCGTTGCCCCCAGATTACAAGAGACCCAGTACTTC
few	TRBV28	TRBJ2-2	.	CASYSGPGELFF	TGTGCCAGCTATAGCGGCCCCGGGGAGCTGTTTTTT
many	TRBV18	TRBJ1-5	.	CASSAVNSNQPQHF	TGTGCCAGCTCAGCAGTGAATAGCAATCAGCCCCAGCATTTT
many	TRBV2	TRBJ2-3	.	CASSEGQGLDTQYF	TGTGCCAGCAGTGAGGGGCAGGGCCTAGATACGCAGTATTTT